Below, 16 T cell receptor beta chains from the same sample are listed, as sequenced in a study of breast tumors, draining lymph nodes, adjacent tissues. The lymph nodes were axillary draining lymph nodes from breast cancer patients. TCRdb reanalysed the multiplex PCR reads using MiXCR and keeps one entry per CDR3 protein. This table holds approximately 190,000 distinct CDR3 sequences, 30% to 40% found once. Source material: axillary lymph node tissue. The receptors derive from a female donor with breast cancer. Some clones in this sample may be carry-over from other donors' samples.

Points on this clonotype: A much larger clonotype is one base distant, so this may be a read error. In this CDR3 the conserved last residue, phenylalanine or tryptophan, is missing, so a read error is likely. The chain links TRBV14 to TRBJ2-5; D is uncertain. The V end was cut by 0 bases, the J end by 7 bases, with 9 bases between. This CDR3 has 13 amino acids. The germline V gene has CDR1 SGHDN and CDR2 FVKESK. CDR3 residues: CASSQDPIGTQYS. DNA for the CDR3: TGTGCCAGCAGCCAAGATCCTATTGGGACCCAGTACTCC.

This clonotype was recorded at least ten times. V is TRBV7-2 and J is TRBJ2-5, with D perhaps matching TRBD2 (6 bases). Trimming pared 2 bases from V and 5 bases from J, leaving 15 bases between. Germline lookup yields CDR1 SGHTA and CDR2 FQGNSA. The CDR3 extends over 15 amino acids. The CDR3 here is CASSLNGGISETQYF. Written as DNA, the CDR3 is TGTGCCAGCAGCTTAAACGGGGGAATTTCGGAGACCCAGTACTTC.

This chain links TRBV2 with TRBJ2-2; 10 bases align to TRBD1. Trimming removed 7 bases from V and 6 bases from J; junction bases left unmatched: 5. This CDR3 is 14 amino acids long. Germline V gene sequence: CDR1 SNHLY, CDR2 FYNNEI. Here the CDR3 DNA reads TGTGCCAGCAACCCGGACAGGGGGGCCGGGGAGCTGTTTTTT. This codes for CASNPDRGAGELFF. The full variable domain, with the rest looked up from reference TRBV2 and TRBJ2-2, is EPEVTQTPSHQVTQMGQEVILRCVPISNHLYFYWYRQILGQKVEFLVSFYNNEISEKSEIFDDQFSVERPDGSNFTLKIRSTKLEDSAMYFCASNPDRGAGELFFGEGSRLTVL.

Remarks on this clonotype: This CDR3 fails to terminate in the conserved phenylalanine or tryptophan, so it likely reflects a read error. The chain recombines TRBV6-5 with TRBJ2-7, with 7 bases matching TRBD1. V was pared by 4 bases and J by 4 bases, with 7 bases of the junction left unmatched. Germline V gives CDR1 MNHEY, CDR2 SVGAGI. CDR3 length equals 14 residues. CDR3: CASSFVRGSYEQYS. For the CDR3, the DNA is TGTGCCAGCAGTTTCGTCAGGGGGTCGTACGAGCAGTACTCC.

The sample holds one count of this clonotype. The chain has TRBV2 and TRBJ2-2; possibly TRBD1 for D (6 bases). Germline CDR1 is SNHLY and CDR2 is FYNNEI. The CDR3 runs to 14 residues. With 7 bases removed from V and 3 bases from J, the gap between germline ends came to 12 bases. The CDR3 nucleotides read TGTGCCAGCAAGGGGGACCTTTACACCGGGGAGCTGTTTTTT. Translation gives CASKGDLYTGELFF.

This clonotype was recorded many times. The rearrangement links TRBV6-1 to TRBJ2-5, with 11 bases identical to TRBD1. V dropped 7 bases and J dropped 5; count of bases not matched to a gene: 6. CDR1 is MNHNS, CDR2 SASEGT, per germline. The CDR3 extends over 14 amino acids. The DNA of the CDR3 is TGTGCCAGCAAGTCCGGGACAGGGGGGGAGACCCAGTACTTC. It yields the protein CASKSGTGGETQYF.

The chain employs TRBV7-9 and TRBJ2-7; 10 bases map to TRBD1. V trimming: 0 bases; J trimming: 6 bases; junction bases outside the gene matches: 8. Germline V gene sequence: CDR1 SEHNR, CDR2 FQNEAQ (reference sequence). The CDR3 totals 16 residues. The CDR3 coding sequence is TGTGCCAGCAGCTTAGCGCAGGGGACAGGGGACTCCGAGCAGTACTTC. Protein product: CASSLAQGTGDSEQYF.

This clonotype was counted at least ten times. CDR3 protein: CASSFGGTGVNEKLFF. CDR3 nucleotides: TGCGCCAGCAGCTTCGGGGGGACAGGGGTTAATGAAAAACTGTTTTTT. The chain has TRBV5-1 and TRBJ1-4; TRBD1 matches at 10 bases. V shed 2 bases, J shed 4 bases, and the junction held 5 bases outside the gene matches. There are 16 residues in the CDR3. CDR1 SGHRS and CDR2 YFSETQ come from the germline V gene.

This clonotype was seen many times. CDR3 amino acids: CASSQGTYVLTF. CDR3 DNA: TGTGCCAGCAGCCAAGGGACCTACGTCCTGACTTTC. This rearrangement joins TRBV3-1 to TRBJ2-6; D is unclear. V was pared by 1 base and J by 11 bases, with 6 bases between. There are 12 residues in the CDR3. Germline-derived CDR1 and CDR2 are LGHDT and YNNKEL (reference sequence).

This clonotype showed up many times. This chain connects TRBV20-1 to TRBJ2-1, with TRBD2 matching over 12 bases. V shed 4 bases, J shed 8 bases, and the junction held 9 bases outside the gene matches. The length of the CDR3 is 15 residues. Germline CDR1 and CDR2: DFQATT and SNEGSKA (reference sequence). This CDR3 reads CSATWTSGNRDEQFF. The CDR3 bases are TGCAGTGCTACTTGGACTAGCGGGAATAGGGATGAGCAGTTCTTC.

Concerning this clonotype itself: The missing conserved phenylalanine or tryptophan at the end of this CDR3 makes a read error likely. The V and J genes are TRBV9 and TRBJ2-3; 12 bases match TRBD2. J gave up 0 bases and V 4 bases, and 6 bases lay outside the gene matches. Germline CDR1 is SGDLS and CDR2 is YYNGEE. CDR3 length: 17 amino acids. The CDR3 DNA sequence: TGTGCCAGCAGCTTGGGGACTAGCGGGCCCAGCACAGATACGCAGTATCTT. Its protein is CASSLGTSGPSTDTQYL.

The sample holds many counts of this clonotype. The genes are TRBV30 and TRBJ1-2; D is unclear. The CDR3 totals 16 residues. CDR1 is GTSNPN and CDR2 is SVGIG in the germline V gene (reference sequence). V was shortened by 0 bases and J by 8 bases, with 22 bases between the two germline ends. The CDR3 loop is CAWSVKRRGLRSGYTF. The CDR3 region has the DNA TGTGCCTGGAGTGTAAAAAGGCGAGGACTTCGATCGGGCTACACCTTC.

Concerning this clonotype itself: A much larger clone lies one base from this, so it may be a read error. This chain links TRBV5-5 with TRBJ1-5; D is uncertain. Trimming shortened V by 0 bases and J by 6 bases, and 10 bases separated the two germline ends. The germline gives CDR1 SGHKS, CDR2 YYEKEE (reference sequence). This CDR3 is built from 14 residues. This CDR3 reads CASSLGLDAQPQHF. CDR3 coding DNA: TGTGCCAGCAGCTTGGGGCTGGATGCTCAGCCCCAGCATTTT.

This clonotype appeared many times. The rearrangement links TRBV5-1 to TRBJ2-1; D perhaps matches TRBD2 (6 bases). The CDR3 sequence is 16 residues long. The V end was cut by 2 bases, the J end by 0 bases, with 12 bases between. Germline lookup yields CDR1 SGHRS and CDR2 YFSETQ. The CDR3 DNA reads TGCGCCAGCAGCTTCAGTGGACTAAGCTCCTACAATGAGCAGTTCTTC. Amino acid sequence: CASSFSGLSSYNEQFF.

This clonotype was recorded at least ten times. This chain connects TRBV19 to TRBJ1-2; 10 bases match TRBD1. The CDR3 contains 15 residues. Trimming cost V 1 base and J 3 bases; bases outside gene matches: 2. The germline V gene has CDR1 LNHDA and CDR2 SQIVND (reference sequence). The CDR3 reads CASSIAGTGDYGYTF. As DNA, the CDR3 is TGTGCCAGTAGTATAGCCGGGACAGGGGACTATGGCTACACCTTC.

This clonotype was found a few times. The CDR3 loop reads CASSPTQGQGFNEQFF. The CDR3 DNA reads as TGTGCCAGCTCACCGACCCAGGGACAGGGTTTCAATGAGCAGTTCTTC. The chain recombines TRBV18 with TRBJ2-1; 9 nucleotides match TRBD1. The CDR3 sequence is 16 residues long. Germline V gene data show CDR1 as KGHSH and CDR2 as LQKENI. After removal of 3 bases from V and 6 bases from J, the junction contained 9 bases not matched to a gene.